This entry lists 12 T cell receptor beta chains sequenced from one sample in a study of T cells after somatic rescue of genetic block. Clones were sequenced by immunoSEQ multiplex PCR, and TCRdb holds only the in-frame ones, with some missing. The sample gives about 12,000 clones, around 70% of which show up once; about 20% is in the top ten. Sequencing was done on a sample of peripheral blood mononuclear cells (PBMCs). Receptor source: a boy aged 10-17 years.

The gene calls are TRBV27 and TRBJ2-7; TRBD1 aligns across 7 bases. In germline, CDR1 is MNHEY, CDR2 SMNVEV (reference sequence). CDR3 length: 13 amino acids. Unmatched junction bases numbered 4, after V lost 2 bases and J lost 6 bases. The CDR3 nucleotides read TGTGCCAGCAGTTTACGGCCAGGGGGCGAGCAGTACTTC. Protein sequence: CASSLRPGGEQYF.

The chain couples TRBV19 to TRBJ1-2; D call uncertain. V lost 6 bases and J lost 3, with 11 bases in between. This CDR3 is built from 13 residues. CDR1 and CDR2 (germline): LNHDA, SQIVND (reference sequence). CDR3 loop: CASSPPRHYGYTF. CDR3 sequence (DNA): TGTGCCAGTAGCCCCCCCCGACACTATGGCTACACCTTC.

The V call is TRBV15, the J call TRBJ1-1; tentatively, D is TRBD1 (6 bases). V gave up 1 base and J gave up 0 bases, with 15 bases separating them. The CDR3 totals 17 residues. CDR1 and CDR2 (germline): LNHNV, YYDKDF (reference sequence). Written as DNA, the CDR3 is TGTGCCACCAGCAGAGGCAGGGCAGGGGTCATGAACACTGAAGCTTTCTTT. Encoded protein: CATSRGRAGVMNTEAFF.

The chain is built from TRBV11-2 and TRBJ2-5; 11 bases align to TRBD2. Per the germline V gene, CDR1 is SGHAT and CDR2 is FQNNGV. The CDR3 is made up of 15 amino acids. V was pared by 1 base and J by 5 bases, with 3 bases of the junction left unmatched. The DNA for the CDR3 is TGTGCCAGCAGCTTAGGCGCTAGCGGGGGGGAGACCCAGTACTTC. Translated: CASSLGASGGETQYF.

This clone was counted between two and nine times. The V gene is TRBV7-6, the J gene TRBJ1-2; tentative D call: TRBD1 (6 bases). The CDR3 loop spans 15 amino acids. Germline V lookup: CDR1 SGHVS, CDR2 FNYEAQ. V dropped 4 bases and J dropped 5 bases, with 17 bases sitting between them. The CDR3 sequence: CASSSEGGGLYGYTF. In nucleotides, the CDR3 is TGTGCCAGCAGCTCGGAAGGGGGGGGACTGTATGGCTACACCTTC.

The rearrangement joins TRBV14 to TRBJ2-3; D may be TRBD1 or TRBD2 (7 bases each). The V and J ends lost 0 bases and 0 bases respectively, with 19 bases between them. Germline loops: CDR1 SGHDN, CDR2 FVKESK. CDR3 length: 19 amino acids. The CDR3 region is CASSQDLREGAVSTDTQYF. The DNA of the CDR3 is TGTGCCAGCAGCCAAGATCTTAGGGAGGGGGCGGTTAGCACAGATACGCAGTATTTT.

This clone was seen more than once but under ten times. V gene TRBV21-1 combines with J gene TRBJ1-1. TRBV21-1 is an annotated pseudogene. The CDR3 loop spans 13 amino acids. Here the CDR3 reads CASSRGGNTEAFF. The CDR3 nucleotides read TGTGCCAGCAGCAGGGGTGGAAACACTGAAGCTTTCTTT.

V is TRBV15 and J is TRBJ1-5; 10 bases align to TRBD1. CDR3 length: 16 amino acids. J lost 6 bases, V lost 2 bases, and 7 bases had no gene match. Germline CDR1 is LNHNV and CDR2 is YYDKDF (reference sequence). CDR3 in amino acids: CATSRFAGTGVQPQHF. CDR3 nucleotides: TGTGCCACCAGCAGATTTGCCGGGACAGGGGTTCAGCCCCAGCATTTT. The entire variable domain, with the rest obtained from reference TRBV15 and TRBJ1-5, is as follows: DAMVIQNPRYQVTQFGKPVTLSCSQTLNHNVMYWYQQKSSQAPKLLFHYYDKDFNNEADTPDNFQSRRPNTSFCFLDIRSPGLGDTAMYLCATSRFAGTGVQPQHFGDGTRLSIL.

The rearrangement links TRBV5-1 to TRBJ2-2; D is possibly TRBD1 (6 bases). CDR1 is SGHRS and CDR2 is YFSETQ in the germline V gene. There are 14 residues in the CDR3. The V end was cut by 4 bases, the J end by 2 bases, with 9 bases between. CDR3 sequence reads: CASSRTVNTGELFF. The CDR3 DNA sequence: TGCGCCAGCAGCCGGACAGTTAACACCGGGGAGCTGTTTTTT.

The chain is built from TRBV9 and TRBJ2-1; D may be TRBD2 (7 bases). This CDR3 region has 16 residues. Trimming left V 0 bases short and J 8 bases short, with 18 bases between. CDR1 is SGDLS, CDR2 YYNGEE, per germline. CDR3 in DNA: TGTGCCAGCAGCGTAGCTGAGGGGGGGCCTGGGGATGAGCAGTTCTTC. Translation: CASSVAEGGPGDEQFF.

This clone was observed a few times. This rearrangement joins TRBV5-1 to TRBJ1-2; 8 bases align to TRBD1. Germline values: CDR1 SGHRS, CDR2 YFSETQ. The CDR3 spans 14 residues. The J segment lost 5 bases and the V segment lost 0 bases, leaving 3 bases of the junction unmatched. CDR3 protein: CASSLGQGWYGYTF. As DNA, the CDR3 is TGCGCCAGCAGCTTGGGACAGGGGTGGTATGGCTACACCTTC.

This chain joins TRBV19 and TRBJ2-5, with a tentative D call TRBD1 (6 bases). Per germline, CDR1 LNHDA and CDR2 SQIVND (reference sequence). The CDR3 length is 14 residues. V lost 3 bases and J 2 bases, leaving 10 bases between the germline ends. CDR3 protein: CASSIAGVQETQYF. The CDR3 bases are TGTGCCAGTAGTATTGCAGGGGTTCAAGAGACCCAGTACTTC.